The 3 T cell receptor beta chains given below trace back to one sample, sequenced in a study of shared clonotypes between healthy human individuals. Clones were read by immunoSEQ multiplex PCR, and TCRdb kept only the in-frame ones, dropping some. This table holds about 1 million clones, 65% to 80% found once. Sequenced: memory CD4+ T cells sorted from blood. Subset reported: CD45RA-negative fraction. Every receptor here comes from a man between 18 and 29 years old in good health.

The chain recombines TRBV18 with TRBJ1-3; TRBD1 matches at 8 bases. This CDR3 comprises 17 residues. Germline-derived CDR1 and CDR2 are KGHSH and LQKENI. V was clipped by 1 base and J by 2 bases; unmatched bases: 7. The CDR3 loop is CASSPLAGGEAGNTIYF. CDR3 coding DNA: TGTGCCAGCTCACCACTTGCAGGGGGCGAGGCTGGAAACACCATATATTTT.

This clone was found a few times. The rearrangement joins TRBV10-3 to TRBJ1-6; D gene ambiguous. The CDR3 runs 14 residues. The V gene lost 5 bases and the J gene lost 5 bases, with 10 bases spanning the gap. Germline V gene sequence: CDR1 ENHRY, CDR2 SYGVKD. The CDR3 region is CAISTAGNNSPLHF. CDR3 sequence (DNA): TGTGCCATCAGTACGGCTGGAAATAATTCACCCCTCCACTTT.

This clone has more than one count but fewer than ten. This may stem from a read error, because a much larger clone lies one nucleotide away. The identical CDR3 is also encoded by other nucleotide sequences in the sample. The CDR3 nucleotides read TGTGCCAGCAGTGGGACTAGCGGGAGCCACGAGCAGTACTTC. Translation: CASSGTSGSHEQYF. The J gene is TRBJ2-7, the V gene TRBV6-5; 14 bases match TRBD2. The CDR3 covers 14 residues. Germline V gene lookup returns CDR1 MNHEY and CDR2 SVGAGI. Losses at the gene ends were 5 bases for V and 5 bases for J; bases not matched to a gene: 2.